The entry that follows covers one T cell receptor beta chain sequence. TCRdb reprocessed the 5' RACE reads with MiXCR, giving one entry per CDR3 protein. The table lists 430,000 or so distinct CDR3 sequences, 20% to 30% of them singletons, with around 3% in the top ten. J gave up 0 bases and V 4 bases, and 3 bases lay outside the gene matches. There are 14 residues in the CDR3. In germline, CDR1 is DFQATT, CDR2 SNEGSKA (reference sequence). The data were obtained in a study of identical twins. This sample also belongs to another study, concerning T cells expressing NK-cell markers. This second study notes: Whether expanded NKG2C-expressing T cell clones recognize HCMV is unknown.

The specimen sequenced was CD4+ T cells sorted from blood. The receptor comes from a woman between 18 and 29 years old in good health. V gene TRBV20-1 combines with J gene TRBJ2-1, with 7 bases fitting TRBD2. CDR3 bases: TGCAGTGCTATGGGGGGGTTCTCCTACAATGAGCAGTTCTTC. As protein: CSAMGGFSYNEQFF.